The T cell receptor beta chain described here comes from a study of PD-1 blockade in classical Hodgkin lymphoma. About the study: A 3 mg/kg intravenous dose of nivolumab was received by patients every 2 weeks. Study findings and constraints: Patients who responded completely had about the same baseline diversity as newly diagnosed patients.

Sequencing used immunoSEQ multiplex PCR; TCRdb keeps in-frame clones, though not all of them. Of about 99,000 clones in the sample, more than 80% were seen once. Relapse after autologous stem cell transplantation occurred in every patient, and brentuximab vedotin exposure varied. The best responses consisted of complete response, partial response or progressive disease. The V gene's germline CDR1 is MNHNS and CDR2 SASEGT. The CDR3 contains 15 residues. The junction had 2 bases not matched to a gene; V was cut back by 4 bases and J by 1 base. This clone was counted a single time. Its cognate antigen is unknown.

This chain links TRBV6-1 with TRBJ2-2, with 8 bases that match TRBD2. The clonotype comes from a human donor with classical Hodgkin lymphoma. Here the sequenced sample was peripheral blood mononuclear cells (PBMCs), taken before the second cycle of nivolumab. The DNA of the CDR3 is TGTGCCAGCAGTGTGACTAGCGTGAACACCGGGGAGCTGTTTTTT. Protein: CASSVTSVNTGELFF.